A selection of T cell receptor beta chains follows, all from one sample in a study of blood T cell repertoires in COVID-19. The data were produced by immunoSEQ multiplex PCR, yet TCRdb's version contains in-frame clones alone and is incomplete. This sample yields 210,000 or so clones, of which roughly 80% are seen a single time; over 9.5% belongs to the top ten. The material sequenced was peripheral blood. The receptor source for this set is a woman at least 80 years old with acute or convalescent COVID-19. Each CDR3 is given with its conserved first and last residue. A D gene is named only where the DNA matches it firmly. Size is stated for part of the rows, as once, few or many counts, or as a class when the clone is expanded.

CDR3 protein: CASSPRAGDANTEAFF; CDR3 DNA: TGTGCCAGCTCACCACGGGCAGGGGATGCGAACACTGAAGCTTTCTTT; V gene: TRBV18; D gene: -; clone size: -; J gene: TRBJ1-1
CDR3 protein: CASSGGTSYNEQFF; CDR3 DNA: TGTGCCAGCAGCGGGGGAACCTCCTACAATGAGCAGTTCTTC; V gene: TRBV6-5; D gene: -; clone size: -; J gene: TRBJ2-1
CDR3 protein: CSASLSGDRASGYTF; CDR3 DNA: TGCAGTGCTAGTCTCTCGGGAGACAGGGCTTCTGGCTACACCTTC; V gene: TRBV20-1; D gene: TRBD1; clone size: -; J gene: TRBJ1-2
CDR3 protein: CASSLAASSGELFF; CDR3 DNA: TGCGCCAGCAGCTTGGCAGCTAGCTCCGGAGAACTGTTTTTT; V gene: TRBV5-1; D gene: -; clone size: few; J gene: TRBJ1-4
CDR3 protein: CASSLGRGKGETQYF; CDR3 DNA: TGTGCCAGCAGCTTAGGTCGCGGTAAGGGGGAGACCCAGTACTTC; V gene: TRBV13; D gene: -; clone size: -; J gene: TRBJ2-5
CDR3 protein: CASSQDTLAGGFMDEQFF; CDR3 DNA: TGCGCCAGCAGCCAAGACACCCTAGCGGGGGGTTTTATGGATGAGCAGTTCTTC; V gene: TRBV4-3; D gene: TRBD2; clone size: -; J gene: TRBJ2-1
CDR3 protein: CAISEGDRVTGELFF; CDR3 DNA: TGTGCCATCAGTGAGGGAGACAGGGTAACCGGGGAGCTGTTTTTT; V gene: TRBV10-3; D gene: TRBD1; clone size: -; J gene: TRBJ2-2
CDR3 protein: CAIKGDPGTGYGYTF; CDR3 DNA: TGTGCCATCAAAGGAGACCCCGGGACAGGATATGGCTACACCTTC; V gene: TRBV10-3; D gene: TRBD1; clone size: -; J gene: TRBJ1-2
CDR3 protein: CASSLAMTGGADTQYF; CDR3 DNA: TGCGCCAGCAGCTTGGCCATGACGGGAGGAGCAGATACGCAGTATTTT; V gene: TRBV5-1; D gene: TRBD2; clone size: -; J gene: TRBJ2-3
CDR3 protein: CASSFGTGNYGYTF; CDR3 DNA: TGTGCCAGCAGCTTCGGGACAGGGAACTATGGCTACACCTTC; V gene: TRBV11-2; D gene: TRBD1; clone size: few; J gene: TRBJ1-2
CDR3 protein: CASSGAAGGFDEQYF; CDR3 DNA: TGTGCCAGCAGTGGGGCGGCAGGGGGCTTCGACGAGCAGTACTTC; V gene: TRBV2; D gene: TRBD1; clone size: -; J gene: TRBJ2-7
CDR3 protein: CASSHREGPYEQYF; CDR3 DNA: TGTGCCAGCAGCCATCGAGAGGGCCCCTACGAGCAGTACTTC; V gene: TRBV6-6; D gene: -; clone size: -; J gene: TRBJ2-7
CDR3 protein: CASSTVAGAYEQYF; CDR3 DNA: TGTGCCAGTAGTACGGTAGCGGGGGCCTACGAGCAGTACTTC; V gene: TRBV19; D gene: TRBD2; clone size: -; J gene: TRBJ2-7
CDR3 protein: CASSIDQVGIAKNIQYF; CDR3 DNA: TGTGCCAGTAGTATAGATCAGGTCGGAATAGCCAAAAACATTCAGTACTTC; V gene: TRBV19; D gene: -; clone size: -; J gene: TRBJ2-4
CDR3 protein: CASSLSQGLNEKLFF; CDR3 DNA: TGTGCCAGCAGTTTATCTCAGGGATTAAATGAAAAACTGTTTTTT; V gene: TRBV28; D gene: -; clone size: -; J gene: TRBJ1-4
CDR3 protein: CASGLGLAGNNEQFF; CDR3 DNA: TGTGCTAGTGGTTTGGGACTAGCGGGAAACAATGAGCAGTTCTTC; V gene: TRBV12-5; D gene: TRBD2; clone size: -; J gene: TRBJ2-1
CDR3 protein: CASSGVRGAWETQYF; CDR3 DNA: TGTGCCAGTTCGGGGGTACGGGGAGCATGGGAGACCCAGTACTTC; V gene: TRBV27; D gene: -; clone size: -; J gene: TRBJ2-5
CDR3 protein: CASSLEDRPYGYTF; CDR3 DNA: TGTGCCAGCAGCTTAGAGGACAGACCCTATGGCTACACCTTC; V gene: TRBV7-2; D gene: -; clone size: -; J gene: TRBJ1-2
CDR3 protein: CASSQRTGAPYGYTF; CDR3 DNA: TGCGCCAGCAGCCAGCGGACAGGGGCTCCCTATGGCTACACCTTC; V gene: TRBV4-3; D gene: TRBD1; clone size: -; J gene: TRBJ1-2
CDR3 protein: CASSPPGLIGDEQFF; CDR3 DNA: TGTGCCAGCAGTCCGCCGGGACTCATAGGCGATGAGCAGTTCTTC; V gene: TRBV6-2/TRBV6-3; D gene: -; clone size: -; J gene: TRBJ2-1
CDR3 protein: CASGLMGTSGYNEQFF; CDR3 DNA: TGTGCTAGTGGTTTGATGGGGACTAGCGGATACAATGAGCAGTTCTTC; V gene: TRBV12-5; D gene: TRBD2; clone size: -; J gene: TRBJ2-1
CDR3 protein: CASSLSAGGVTDTQYF; CDR3 DNA: TGTGCCAGCAGCTTGTCGGCGGGGGGGGTTACAGATACGCAGTATTTT; V gene: TRBV5-4; D gene: TRBD2; clone size: -; J gene: TRBJ2-3
CDR3 protein: CASSPGQGVLYEQYF; CDR3 DNA: TGTGCCAGCTCACCCGGACAGGGGGTATTGTACGAGCAGTACTTC; V gene: TRBV18; D gene: TRBD1; clone size: -; J gene: TRBJ2-7